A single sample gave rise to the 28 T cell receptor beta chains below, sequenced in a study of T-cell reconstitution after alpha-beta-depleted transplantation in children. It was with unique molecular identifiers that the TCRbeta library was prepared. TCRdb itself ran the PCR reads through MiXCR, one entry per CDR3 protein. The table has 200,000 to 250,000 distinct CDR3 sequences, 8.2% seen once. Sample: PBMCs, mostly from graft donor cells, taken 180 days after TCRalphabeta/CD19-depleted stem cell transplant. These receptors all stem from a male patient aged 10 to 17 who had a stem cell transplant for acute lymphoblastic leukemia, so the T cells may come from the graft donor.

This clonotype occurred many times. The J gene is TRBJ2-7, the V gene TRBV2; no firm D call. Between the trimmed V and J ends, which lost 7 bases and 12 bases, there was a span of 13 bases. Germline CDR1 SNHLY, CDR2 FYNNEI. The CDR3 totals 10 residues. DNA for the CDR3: TGTGCCAGCATGTTTAATCAGATGTACTTC. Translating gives CASMFNQMYF. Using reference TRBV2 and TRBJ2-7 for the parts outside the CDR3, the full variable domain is EPEVTQTPSHQVTQMGQEVILRCVPISNHLYFYWYRQILGQKVEFLVSFYNNEISEKSEIFDDQFSVERPDGSNFTLKIRSTKLEDSAMYFCASMFNQMYFGPGTRLTVT.

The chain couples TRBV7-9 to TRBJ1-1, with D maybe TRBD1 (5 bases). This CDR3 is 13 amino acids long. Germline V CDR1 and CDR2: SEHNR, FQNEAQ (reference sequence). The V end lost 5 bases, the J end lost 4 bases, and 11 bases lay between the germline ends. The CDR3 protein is CASSPWGGTEAFF. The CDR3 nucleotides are TGTGCCAGCAGCCCTTGGGGGGGCACTGAAGCTTTCTTT.

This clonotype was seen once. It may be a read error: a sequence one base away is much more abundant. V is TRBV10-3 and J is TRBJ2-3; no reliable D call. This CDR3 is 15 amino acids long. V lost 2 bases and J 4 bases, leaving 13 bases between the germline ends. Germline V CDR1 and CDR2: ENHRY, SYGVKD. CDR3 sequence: CAISENLLGSDTQYF. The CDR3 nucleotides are TGTGCCATCAGTGAGAATCTTCTGGGCTCAGATACGCAGTATTTT.

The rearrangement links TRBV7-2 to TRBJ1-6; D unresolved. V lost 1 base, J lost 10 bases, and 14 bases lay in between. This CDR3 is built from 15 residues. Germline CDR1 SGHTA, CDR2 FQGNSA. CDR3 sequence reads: CASSLVGRSGSPLHF. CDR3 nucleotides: TGTGCCAGCAGCTTAGTGGGCCGGTCCGGATCACCCCTCCACTTT.

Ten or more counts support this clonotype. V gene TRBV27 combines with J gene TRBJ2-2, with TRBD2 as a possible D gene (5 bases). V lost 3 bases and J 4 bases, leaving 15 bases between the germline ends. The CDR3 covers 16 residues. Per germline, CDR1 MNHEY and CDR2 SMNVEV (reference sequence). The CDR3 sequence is CASSLEGLLITGELFF. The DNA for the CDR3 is TGTGCCAGCAGTTTGGAAGGACTCCTCATCACCGGGGAGCTGTTTTTT.

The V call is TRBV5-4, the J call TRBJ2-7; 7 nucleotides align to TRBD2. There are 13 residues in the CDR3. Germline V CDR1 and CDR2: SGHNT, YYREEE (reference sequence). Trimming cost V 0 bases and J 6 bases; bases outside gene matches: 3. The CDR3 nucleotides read TGTGCCAGCAGCTTGGATGGCGGGGGCGAGCAGTACTTC. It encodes CASSLDGGGEQYF. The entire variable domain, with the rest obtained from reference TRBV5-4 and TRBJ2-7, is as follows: ETGVTQSPTHLIKTRGQQVTLRCSSQSGHNTVSWYQQALGQGPQFIFQYYREEENGRGNFPPRFSGLQFPNYSSELNVNALELDDSALYLCASSLDGGGEQYFGPGTRLTVT.

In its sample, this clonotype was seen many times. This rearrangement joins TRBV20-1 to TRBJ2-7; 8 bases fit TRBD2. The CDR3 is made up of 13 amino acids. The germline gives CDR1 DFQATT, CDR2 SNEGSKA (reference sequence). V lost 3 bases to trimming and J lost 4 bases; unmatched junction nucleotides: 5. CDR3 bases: TGCAGTGCTAGCGGGAGGGGACCGTACGAGCAGTACTTC. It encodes CSASGRGPYEQYF.

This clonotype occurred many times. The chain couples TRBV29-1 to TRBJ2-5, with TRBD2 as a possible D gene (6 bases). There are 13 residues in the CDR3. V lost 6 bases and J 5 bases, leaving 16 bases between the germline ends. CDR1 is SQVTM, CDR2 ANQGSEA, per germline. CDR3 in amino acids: CSVEEGRRETQYF. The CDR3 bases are TGCAGCGTCGAGGAGGGGCGCAGGGAGACCCAGTACTTC.

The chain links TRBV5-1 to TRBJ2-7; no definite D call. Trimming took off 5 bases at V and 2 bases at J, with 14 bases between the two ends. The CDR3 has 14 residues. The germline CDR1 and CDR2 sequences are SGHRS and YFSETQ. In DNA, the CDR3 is TGCGCCAGCAGGGTGGAAGCCTTAGCCTACGAGCAGTACTTC. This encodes CASRVEALAYEQYF.

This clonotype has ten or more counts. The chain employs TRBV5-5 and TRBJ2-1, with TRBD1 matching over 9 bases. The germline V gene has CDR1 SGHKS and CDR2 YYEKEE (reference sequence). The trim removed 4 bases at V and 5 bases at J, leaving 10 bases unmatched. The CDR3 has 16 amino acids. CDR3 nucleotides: TGTGCCAGCAGCCCCCCACCGGGACAGGGCCACAATGAGCAGTTCTTC. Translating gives CASSPPPGQGHNEQFF.

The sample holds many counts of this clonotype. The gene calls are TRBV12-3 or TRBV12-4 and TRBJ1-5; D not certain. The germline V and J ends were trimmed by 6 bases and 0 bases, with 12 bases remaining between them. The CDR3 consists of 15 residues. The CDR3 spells CASSLGPISNQPQHF. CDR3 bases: TGTGCCAGCAGCCTTGGACCGATTAGCAATCAGCCCCAGCATTTT.

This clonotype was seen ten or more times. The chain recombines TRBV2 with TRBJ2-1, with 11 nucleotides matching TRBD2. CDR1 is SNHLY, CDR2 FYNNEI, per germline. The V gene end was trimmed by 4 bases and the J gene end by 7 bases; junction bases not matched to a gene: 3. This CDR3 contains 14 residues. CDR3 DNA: TGTGCCAGCAGTGGGGCTAGCGGGGGGAATGAGCAGTTCTTC. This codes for CASSGASGGNEQFF.

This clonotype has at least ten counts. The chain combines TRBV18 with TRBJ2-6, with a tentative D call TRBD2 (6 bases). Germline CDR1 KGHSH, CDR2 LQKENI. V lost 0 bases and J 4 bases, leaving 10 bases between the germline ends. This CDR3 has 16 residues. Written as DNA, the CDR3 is TGTGCCAGCTCACCACCGGAGGGGCCCGGGGCCAACGTCCTGACTTTC. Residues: CASSPPEGPGANVLTF.

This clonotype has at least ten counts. Here the CDR3 reads CASSLPSNYGYTF. As DNA, the CDR3 is TGTGCCAGCAGTTTGCCCAGTAACTATGGCTACACCTTC. J is TRBJ1-2 and V is TRBV12-3 or TRBV12-4; unclear D gene. The CDR3 spans 13 residues. V shed 3 bases and J shed 1 base, with 6 bases lying between them.

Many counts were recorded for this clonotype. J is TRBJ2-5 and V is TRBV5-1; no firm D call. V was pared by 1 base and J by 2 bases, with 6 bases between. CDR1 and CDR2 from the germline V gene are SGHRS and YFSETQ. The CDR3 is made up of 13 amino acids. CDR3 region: CASSLSLQETQYF. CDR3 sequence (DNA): TGCGCCAGCAGCTTGAGTCTTCAAGAGACCCAGTACTTC.

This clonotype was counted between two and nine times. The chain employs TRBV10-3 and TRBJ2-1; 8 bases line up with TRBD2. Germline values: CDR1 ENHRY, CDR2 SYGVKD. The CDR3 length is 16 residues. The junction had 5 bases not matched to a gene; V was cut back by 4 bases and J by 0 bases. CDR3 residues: CAISVLAGASYNEQFF. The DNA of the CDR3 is TGTGCCATCAGTGTTCTAGCGGGTGCCTCCTACAATGAGCAGTTCTTC.

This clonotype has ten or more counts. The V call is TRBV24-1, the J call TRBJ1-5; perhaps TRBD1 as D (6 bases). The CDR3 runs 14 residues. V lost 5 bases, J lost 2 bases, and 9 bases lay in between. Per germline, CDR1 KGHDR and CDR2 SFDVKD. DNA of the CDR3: TGTGCCACCAGTGGTACAGGGCGCAATCAGCCCCAGCATTTT. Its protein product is CATSGTGRNQPQHF.

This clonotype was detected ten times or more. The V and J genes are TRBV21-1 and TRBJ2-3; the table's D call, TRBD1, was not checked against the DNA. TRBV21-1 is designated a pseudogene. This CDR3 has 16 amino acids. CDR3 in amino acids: CASSKTGTGGTDTQYF. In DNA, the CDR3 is TGTGCCAGCAGCAAAACAGGGACAGGGGGCACAGATACGCAGTATTTT.

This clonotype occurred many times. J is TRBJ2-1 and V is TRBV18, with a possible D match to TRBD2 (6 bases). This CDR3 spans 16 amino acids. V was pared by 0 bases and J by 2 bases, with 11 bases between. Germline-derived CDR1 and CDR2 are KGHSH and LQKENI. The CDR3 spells CASSPPGRRAYNEQFF. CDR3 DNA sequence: TGTGCCAGCTCACCACCGGGCAGGAGGGCCTACAATGAGCAGTTCTTC.

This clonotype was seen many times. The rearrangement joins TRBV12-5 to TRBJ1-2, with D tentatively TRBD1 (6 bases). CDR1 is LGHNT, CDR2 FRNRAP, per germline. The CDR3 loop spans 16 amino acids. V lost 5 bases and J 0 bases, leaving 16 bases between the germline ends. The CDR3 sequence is CASGPDPGDSNYGYTF. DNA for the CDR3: TGTGCTAGTGGTCCCGACCCAGGGGACTCTAACTATGGCTACACCTTC.

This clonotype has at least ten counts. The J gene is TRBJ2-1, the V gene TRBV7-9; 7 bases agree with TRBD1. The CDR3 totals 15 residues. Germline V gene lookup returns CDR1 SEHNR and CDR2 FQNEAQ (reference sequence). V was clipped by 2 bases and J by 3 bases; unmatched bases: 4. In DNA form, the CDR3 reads TGTGCCAGCAGCTTATGGGACAGTCTCTACAATGAGCAGTTCTTC. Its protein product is CASSLWDSLYNEQFF.

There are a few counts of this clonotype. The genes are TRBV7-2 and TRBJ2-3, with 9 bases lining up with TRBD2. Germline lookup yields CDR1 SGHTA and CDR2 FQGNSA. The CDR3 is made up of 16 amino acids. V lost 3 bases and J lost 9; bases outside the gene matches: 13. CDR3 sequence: CASSLERGAPLGTQYF. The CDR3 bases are TGTGCCAGCAGCTTGGAGCGGGGGGCCCCATTAGGGACGCAGTATTTT.

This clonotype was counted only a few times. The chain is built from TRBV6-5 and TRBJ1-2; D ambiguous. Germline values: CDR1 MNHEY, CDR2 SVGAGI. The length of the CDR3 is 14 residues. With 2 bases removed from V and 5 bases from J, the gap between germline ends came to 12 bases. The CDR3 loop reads CASSYGSGRYGYTF. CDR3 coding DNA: TGTGCCAGCAGTTACGGTTCCGGCCGTTATGGCTACACCTTC.

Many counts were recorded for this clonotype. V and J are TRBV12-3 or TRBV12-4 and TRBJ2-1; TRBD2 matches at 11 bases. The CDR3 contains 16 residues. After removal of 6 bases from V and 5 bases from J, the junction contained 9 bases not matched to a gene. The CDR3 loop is CASRLHGTSGNNEQFF. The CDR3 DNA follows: TGTGCCAGCAGACTACACGGGACTAGCGGAAACAATGAGCAGTTCTTC.

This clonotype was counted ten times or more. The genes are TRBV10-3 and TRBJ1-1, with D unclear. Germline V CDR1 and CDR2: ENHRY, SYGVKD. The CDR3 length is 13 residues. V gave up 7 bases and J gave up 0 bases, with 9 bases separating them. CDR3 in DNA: TGTGCCATCAATCCGACGGTGAACACTGAAGCTTTCTTT. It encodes CAINPTVNTEAFF.

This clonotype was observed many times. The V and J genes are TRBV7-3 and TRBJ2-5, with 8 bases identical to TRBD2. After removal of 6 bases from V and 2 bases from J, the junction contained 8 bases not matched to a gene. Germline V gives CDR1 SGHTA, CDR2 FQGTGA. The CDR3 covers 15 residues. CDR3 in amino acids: CASSAGGGAQETQYF. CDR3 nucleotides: TGTGCCAGCAGTGCGGGGGGCGGGGCGCAAGAGACCCAGTACTTC.

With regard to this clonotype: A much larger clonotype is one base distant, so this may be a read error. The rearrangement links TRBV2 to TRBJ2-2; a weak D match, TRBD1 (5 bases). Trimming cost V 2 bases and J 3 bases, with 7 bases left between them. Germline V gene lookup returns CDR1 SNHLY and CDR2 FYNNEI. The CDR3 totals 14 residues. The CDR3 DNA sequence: TGTGCCAGCAGTGAAACAGGAGACACCGGGGAGCTGTTTTTT. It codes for CASSETGDTGELFF.

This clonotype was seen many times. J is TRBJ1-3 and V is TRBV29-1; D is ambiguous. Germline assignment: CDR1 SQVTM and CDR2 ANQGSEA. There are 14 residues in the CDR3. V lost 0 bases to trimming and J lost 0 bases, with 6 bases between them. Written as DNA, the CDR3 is TGCAGCGTTGAAGACCCAAGCTCTGGAAACACCATATATTTT. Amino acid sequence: CSVEDPSSGNTIYF.